Listed below are T cell receptor beta chains from one sample, sequenced in a study of shared clonotypes between healthy human individuals. TCRdb's table, derived via immunoSEQ multiplex PCR, lists solely in-frame clones and lacks some. Of around 2,000,000 clones in the sample, 95% were seen once. Sequenced input: naive CD4+ T cells sorted from blood. The receptors originated from a young man in good health. The CDR3 runs from the conserved cysteine through the conserved F or W. A D gene is named only where the DNA matches it firmly.

TRBV18	-	TRBJ2-1	CASSPPGFLRYNEQFF
TRBV4-1	-	TRBJ1-6	CASRRTEGNSPLHF
TRBV10-2	-	TRBJ2-7	CASTLDFNEQYF
TRBV15	-	TRBJ1-1	CATSRGNVNTEAFF
TRBV2	-	TRBJ2-2	CASRGQGIPGELFF
TRBV11-2	TRBD1	TRBJ2-2	CASSLGQGAQGELFF
TRBV14	-	TRBJ2-3	CASSPSDSITDTQYF
TRBV11-2	-	TRBJ1-1	CASSLAGYAEAFF
TRBV19	-	TRBJ2-5	CASSGNGGETQYF
TRBV4-3	-	TRBJ1-5	CASSQDGGTNQPQHF
TRBV6-6	TRBD2	TRBJ2-5	CASSSMGLAGFETQYF
TRBV4-1	-	TRBJ2-3	CASSQAEPRTATDTQYF
TRBV10-3	TRBD1	TRBJ2-7	CAISEPRDRAYEQYF
TRBV19	TRBD1	TRBJ1-6	CASSTPGQGYSPLHF
TRBV30	-	TRBJ2-3	CAWSARPTDTQYF
TRBV18	-	TRBJ1-1	CASSPISKGQNTEAFF
TRBV18	-	TRBJ2-7	CASSPPGQLGQYEQYF
TRBV5-1	-	TRBJ2-2	CASSLASAIAGELFF
TRBV7-7	-	TRBJ2-5	CASSRGTGTPYF
TRBV7-9	-	TRBJ2-5	CASSLARPQETQYF
TRBV7-2	-	TRBJ2-4	CASSLARGAKNIQYF
TRBV9	-	TRBJ1-1	CASSVVVGTEAFF
TRBV12-5	-	TRBJ1-1	CASGLGQLTEAFF
TRBV10-2	-	TRBJ2-3	CASSPLADTQYF
TRBV29-1	-	TRBJ2-5	CSGGGRLQETQYF
TRBV7-2	-	TRBJ1-2	CASSPKLQQNYGYTF
TRBV19	-	TRBJ2-2	CASSIAAWGAGELFF
TRBV11-2	-	TRBJ2-2	CASSLHFGKAPGELFF
TRBV5-4	-	TRBJ1-5	CASSLGPESNQPQHF
TRBV7-9	TRBD1	TRBJ1-1	CASTVPAGQGQMNTEAFF
TRBV4-1	TRBD1	TRBJ1-2	CASSSPGQVYGYTF
TRBV7-3	-	TRBJ2-2	CASSLRSGELFF
TRBV11-3	-	TRBJ1-1	CASSLREYTEAFF
TRBV7-6	TRBD1	TRBJ1-2	CASSLGTGGFNGYTF
TRBV30	-	TRBJ2-2	CAWEGTQLGGELFF
TRBV5-7	-	TRBJ1-1	CASSLEGNLGTEAFF
TRBV5-1	TRBD1	TRBJ1-6	CASSYPGQGNSPLHF
TRBV7-9	-	TRBJ1-1	CASSLDDTEAFF
TRBV5-4	-	TRBJ1-2	CASRSWGNYGYTF
TRBV5-1	-	TRBJ1-2	CASSLAAGIDGYTF
TRBV5-1	-	TRBJ2-7	CASSPGPLYEQYF
TRBV13	-	TRBJ2-7	CASSQQMTRMGEQYF
TRBV7-2	-	TRBJ2-5	CASSLSVKETQYF
TRBV19	TRBD2	TRBJ2-5	CASSRTSGGQETQYF
TRBV5-4	TRBD1	TRBJ2-4	CASSETGINIQYF
TRBV28	TRBD1	TRBJ2-7	CASSPPRQGGHEQYF